The sample holds many counts of the clone carrying this T cell receptor (beta chain). No antigen is known for it. The length of the CDR3 is 14 residues. Per the germline V gene, CDR1 is SGDLS and CDR2 is YYNGEE. V dropped 5 bases and J dropped 2; count of bases not matched to a gene: 5. A process of 5'RACE template switching, which added a universal primer site and UMIs, was used to make TCR cDNA. TCRdb passed the 5' RACE reads through MiXCR, listing each CDR3 protein once. The repertoire has 60,000 to 85,000 distinct CDR3 sequences, around 6.9% of them found once; the top ten carry 30% to 40%. The data are from a study of T cells after yellow fever vaccination. Study at large: SMART-Seq v4 Ultra Low Input prepared libraries from low-cell fractions. Study outcomes and limitations: Among primary-vaccination clones, most reappeared after the booster, at just under 98% for CD4 and around 91% for CD8.

The sequence came from a man between 18 and 35 years old who received the YFV17D yellow fever vaccine. The chain couples TRBV9 to TRBJ2-3; 7 nucleotides align to TRBD1. The material sequenced was CD8+ T cells sorted from PBMCs, taken 4 to 5 days after the first yellow fever vaccination. The CDR3 sequence: CASSLDRNTDTQYF. CDR3 in DNA: TGTGCCAGCAGTTTGGACAGGAACACAGATACGCAGTATTTT.